The 8 T cell receptor beta chains given below trace back to one sample, sequenced in a study of blood T cell repertoires in COVID-19. TCRdb keeps only in-frame clones here, not all; method: immunoSEQ multiplex PCR. The top ten clones hold about 6.3% of a sample with under 200,000 clones, 85% to 90% of them seen once. Sequencing was carried out using peripheral blood. These receptors all come from a man aged 35 to 55 with active or convalescent COVID-19.

The chain recombines TRBV28 with TRBJ2-7; 8 bases are a match to TRBD1. Losses at the gene ends were 3 bases for V and 0 bases for J; bases not matched to a gene: 4. The CDR3 consists of 15 residues. Germline values: CDR1 MDHEN, CDR2 SYDVKM. CDR3 bases: TGTGCCAGCAGTTTCGGGACAGGAGCCTCCTACGAGCAGTACTTC. Residues: CASSFGTGASYEQYF.

This clone has more than one count but fewer than ten. Written as DNA, the CDR3 is TGTGCCAGCAGTGCAGGGTTCCTCTACGAGCAGTACTTC. It yields the protein CASSAGFLYEQYF. V usage is TRBV28 and J usage is TRBJ2-7, with a possible D match to TRBD1 (5 bases). The CDR3 covers 13 residues. Germline loops: CDR1 MDHEN, CDR2 SYDVKM. Trimming took 5 bases from V and 3 from J, leaving 11 bases between them.

This clone has ten or more counts. CDR3 nucleotide sequence: TGCGCCAGCAGCCGAACGCAGGGAACCGGGGAGCTGTTTTTT. Its protein product is CASSRTQGTGELFF. The chain joins TRBV4-3 to TRBJ2-2, with D perhaps matching TRBD1 (5 bases). Germline assignment: CDR1 LGHNA and CDR2 YSLEER. Trimming cost V 4 bases and J 5 bases, with 11 bases left between them. The CDR3 extends over 14 amino acids.

This chain joins TRBV27 and TRBJ2-7; 7 nucleotides match TRBD1. Germline V gives CDR1 MNHEY, CDR2 SMNVEV (reference sequence). The CDR3 length is 12 residues. J lost 6 bases, V lost 5 bases, and 4 bases had no gene match. In DNA, the CDR3 is TGTGCCAGCAGTCACAGGGGTGGCGAGCAGTACTTC. Translated, it gives CASSHRGGEQYF.

This clone was found a few times. This chain uses TRBV2 with TRBJ2-1; the D gene is possibly TRBD2 (6 bases). CDR1 SNHLY and CDR2 FYNNEI come from the germline V gene. Trimming removed 7 bases from V and 6 bases from J, with 10 bases in between. This CDR3 comprises 12 residues. The CDR3 DNA sequence: TGTGCCAGCAAGCTCGGGGGCAATGAGCAGTTCTTC. Protein product: CASKLGGNEQFF.

The J gene is TRBJ2-7, the V gene TRBV5-1, with D perhaps TRBD1 (6 bases). The germline CDR1 and CDR2 sequences are SGHRS and YFSETQ. V was shortened by 3 bases and J by 3 bases, with 13 bases between the two germline ends. CDR3 length: 14 residues. The CDR3 region is CASSSTGMHYEQYF. The CDR3, as DNA: TGCGCCAGCAGCTCCACAGGGATGCACTACGAGCAGTACTTC.

The rearrangement joins TRBV5-1 to TRBJ1-1; D gene uncertain. Germline V CDR1 and CDR2: SGHRS, YFSETQ. V lost 0 bases and J 1 base, leaving 10 bases between the germline ends. CDR3 length: 15 residues. CDR3 DNA: TGCGCCAGCAGCTTGGGACTTACTGGGAACACTGAAGCTTTCTTT. It encodes CASSLGLTGNTEAFF.

J is TRBJ1-1 and V is TRBV7-2, with D hard to call. This CDR3 has 14 residues. V lost 0 bases and J lost 1, with 6 bases in between. CDR1 is SGHTA and CDR2 is FQGNSA in the germline V gene. For the CDR3, the DNA is TGTGCCAGCAGCTTAGCACTCCCGAACACTGAAGCTTTCTTT. Translation: CASSLALPNTEAFF.